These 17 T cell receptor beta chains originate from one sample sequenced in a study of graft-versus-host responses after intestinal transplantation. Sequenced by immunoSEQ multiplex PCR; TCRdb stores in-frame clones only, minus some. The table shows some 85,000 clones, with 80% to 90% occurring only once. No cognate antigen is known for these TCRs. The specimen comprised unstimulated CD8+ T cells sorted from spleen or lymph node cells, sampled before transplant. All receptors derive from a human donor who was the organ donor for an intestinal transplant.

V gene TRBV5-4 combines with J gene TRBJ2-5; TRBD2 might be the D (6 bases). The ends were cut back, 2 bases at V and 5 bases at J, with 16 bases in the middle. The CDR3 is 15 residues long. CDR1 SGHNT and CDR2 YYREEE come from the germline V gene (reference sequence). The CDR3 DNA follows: TGTGCCAGCAGCTTAGGGACGGGGGTAATGGAGACCCAGTACTTC. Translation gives CASSLGTGVMETQYF. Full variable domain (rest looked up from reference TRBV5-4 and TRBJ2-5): ETGVTQSPTHLIKTRGQQVTLRCSSQSGHNTVSWYQQALGQGPQFIFQYYREEENGRGNFPPRFSGLQFPNYSSELNVNALELDDSALYLCASSLGTGVMETQYFGPGTRLLVL.

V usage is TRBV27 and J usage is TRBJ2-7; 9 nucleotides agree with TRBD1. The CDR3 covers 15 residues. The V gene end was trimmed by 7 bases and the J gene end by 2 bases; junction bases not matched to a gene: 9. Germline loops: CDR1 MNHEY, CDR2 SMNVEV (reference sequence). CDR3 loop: CASTLMGTGTYEQYF. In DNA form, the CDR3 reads TGTGCCAGCACATTGATGGGGACAGGGACCTACGAGCAGTACTTC.

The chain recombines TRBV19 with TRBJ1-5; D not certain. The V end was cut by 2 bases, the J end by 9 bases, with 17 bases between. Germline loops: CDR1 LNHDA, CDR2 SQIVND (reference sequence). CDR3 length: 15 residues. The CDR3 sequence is CASSISKRALPPQHF. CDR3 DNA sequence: TGTGCCAGTAGTATAAGTAAAAGGGCCCTACCGCCCCAGCATTTT.

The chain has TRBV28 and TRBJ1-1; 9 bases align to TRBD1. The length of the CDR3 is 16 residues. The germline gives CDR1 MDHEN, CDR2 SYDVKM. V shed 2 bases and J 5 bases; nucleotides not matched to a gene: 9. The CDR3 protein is CASSLKGQGIETEAFF. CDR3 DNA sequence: TGTGCCAGCAGTTTAAAGGGACAGGGAATTGAGACTGAAGCTTTCTTT.

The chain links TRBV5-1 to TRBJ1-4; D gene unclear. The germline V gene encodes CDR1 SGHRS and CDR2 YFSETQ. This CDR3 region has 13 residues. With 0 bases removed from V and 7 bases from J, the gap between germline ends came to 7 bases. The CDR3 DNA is TGCGCCAGCAGCTTGGAATTGGCTGAAAAACTGTTTTTT. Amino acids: CASSLELAEKLFF.

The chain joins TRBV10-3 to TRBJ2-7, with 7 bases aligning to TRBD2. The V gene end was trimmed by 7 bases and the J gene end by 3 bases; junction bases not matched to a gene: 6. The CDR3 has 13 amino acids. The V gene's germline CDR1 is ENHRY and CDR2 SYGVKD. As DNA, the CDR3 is TGTGCCATCACTAGCGGTCCTTTCTACGAGCAGTACTTC. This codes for CAITSGPFYEQYF.

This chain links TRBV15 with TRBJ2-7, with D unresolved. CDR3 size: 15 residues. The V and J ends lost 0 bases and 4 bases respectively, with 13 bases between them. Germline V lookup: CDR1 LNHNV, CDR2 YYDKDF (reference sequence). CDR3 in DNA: TGTGCCACCAGCAGAGAGGGTCCTGTCATGTACGAGCAGTACTTC. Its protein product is CATSREGPVMYEQYF.

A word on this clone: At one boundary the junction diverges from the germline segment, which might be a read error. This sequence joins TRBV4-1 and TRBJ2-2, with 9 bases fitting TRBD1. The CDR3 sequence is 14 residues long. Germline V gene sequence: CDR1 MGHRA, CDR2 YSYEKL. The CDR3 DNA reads TGTGCCAGCAGAGGGGACAGGGAATCCGGGGAGCTGTTTTTT. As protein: CASRGDRESGELFF.

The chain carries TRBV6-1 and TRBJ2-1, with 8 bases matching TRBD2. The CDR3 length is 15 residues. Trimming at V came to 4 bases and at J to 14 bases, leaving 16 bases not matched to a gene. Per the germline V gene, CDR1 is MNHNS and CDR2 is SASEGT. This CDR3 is CASSVTRDARGGEFF. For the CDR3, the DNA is TGTGCCAGCAGTGTCACCCGGGACGCTCGGGGGGGAGAGTTCTTC.

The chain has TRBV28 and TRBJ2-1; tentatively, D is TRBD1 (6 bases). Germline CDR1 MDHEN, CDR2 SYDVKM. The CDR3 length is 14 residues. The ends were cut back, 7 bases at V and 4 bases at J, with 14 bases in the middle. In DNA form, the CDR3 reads TGTGCCAGCAAGGAGGCAGGGGCATACAATGAGCAGTTCTTC. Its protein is CASKEAGAYNEQFF.

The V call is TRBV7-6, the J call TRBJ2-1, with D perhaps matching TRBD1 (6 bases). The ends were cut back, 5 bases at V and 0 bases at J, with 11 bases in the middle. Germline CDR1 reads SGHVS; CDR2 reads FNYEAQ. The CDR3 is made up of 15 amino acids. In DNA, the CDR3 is TGTGCCAGCAGCGCCGGACAGCTCTCCTACAATGAGCAGTTCTTC. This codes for CASSAGQLSYNEQFF.

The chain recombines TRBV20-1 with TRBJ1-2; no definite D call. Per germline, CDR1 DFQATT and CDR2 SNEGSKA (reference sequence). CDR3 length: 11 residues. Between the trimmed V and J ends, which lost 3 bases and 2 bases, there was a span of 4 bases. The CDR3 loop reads CSARVNYGYTF. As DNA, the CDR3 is TGCAGTGCTAGGGTAAACTATGGCTACACCTTC.

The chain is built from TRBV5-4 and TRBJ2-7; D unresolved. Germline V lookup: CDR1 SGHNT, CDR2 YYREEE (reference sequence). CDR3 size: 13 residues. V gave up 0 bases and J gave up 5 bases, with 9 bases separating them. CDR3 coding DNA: TGTGCCAGCAGCTTGGGTGTGGGGAACGAGCAGTACTTC. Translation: CASSLGVGNEQYF.

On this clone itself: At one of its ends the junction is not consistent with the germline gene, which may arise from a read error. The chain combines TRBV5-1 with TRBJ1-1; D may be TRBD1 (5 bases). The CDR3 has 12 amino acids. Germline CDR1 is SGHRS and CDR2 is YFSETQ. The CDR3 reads CANSLGDTEAFF. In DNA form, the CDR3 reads TGCGCCAACAGCTTGGGGGACACTGAAGCTTTCTTT.

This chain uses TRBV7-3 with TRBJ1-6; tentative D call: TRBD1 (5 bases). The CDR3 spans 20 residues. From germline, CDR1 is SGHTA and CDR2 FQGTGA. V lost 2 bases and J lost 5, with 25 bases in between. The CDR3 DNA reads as TGTGCCAGCAGCTTACTTCGACAGACCCGGCACTTCTATGATAATTCACCCCTCCACTTT. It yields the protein CASSLLRQTRHFYDNSPLHF.

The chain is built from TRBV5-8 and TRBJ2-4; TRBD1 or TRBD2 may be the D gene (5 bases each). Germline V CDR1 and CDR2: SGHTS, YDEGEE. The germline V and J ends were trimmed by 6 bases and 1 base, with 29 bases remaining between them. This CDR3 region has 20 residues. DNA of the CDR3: TGTGCCAGCATCGCAACACGTCGGGACGTCTTCTCCCTGGCCAAAAACATTCAGTACTTC. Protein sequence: CASIATRRDVFSLAKNIQYF.

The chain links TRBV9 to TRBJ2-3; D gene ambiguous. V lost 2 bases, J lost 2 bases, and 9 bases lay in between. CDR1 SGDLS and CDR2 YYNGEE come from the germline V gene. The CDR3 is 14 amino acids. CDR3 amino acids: CASSVGSFTDTQYF. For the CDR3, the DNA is TGTGCCAGCAGCGTTGGCAGCTTCACAGATACGCAGTATTTT.